The 13 T cell receptor beta chains reported below all come from one sample, sequenced in a study of blood T cell repertoires in COVID-19. The table came from immunoSEQ multiplex PCR; TCRdb's copy has only in-frame clones and leaves some out. This sample carries about 430,000 clones, roughly 88% of them seen once, and the ten largest clones take more than 0.85%. The sample comprised PBMCs or T cells enriched from blood (not recorded which). The source of these receptors is a woman aged 25 to 39 with acute COVID-19.

The chain carries TRBV5-8 and TRBJ2-7, with D perhaps TRBD1 (6 bases). Germline V gene data show CDR1 as SGHTS and CDR2 as YDEGEE. V was trimmed by 2 bases and J by 3 bases, leaving 15 bases between them. The CDR3 loop spans 15 amino acids. CDR3 protein: CASSLGQNAVYEQYF. CDR3 bases: TGTGCCAGCAGCTTAGGACAGAATGCCGTCTACGAGCAGTACTTC.

V and J are TRBV9 and TRBJ1-4; 7 nucleotides line up with TRBD1. CDR3 size: 14 residues. Germline lookup yields CDR1 SGDLS and CDR2 YYNGEE. J gave up 3 bases and V 3 bases, and 2 bases lay outside the gene matches. The CDR3 sequence is CASSAGTANEKLFF. The CDR3 DNA is TGTGCCAGCAGCGCCGGGACAGCTAATGAAAAACTGTTTTTT.

The rearrangement links TRBV7-6 to TRBJ2-1; 13 nucleotides match TRBD2. CDR1 is SGHVS, CDR2 FNYEAQ, per germline. Germline trimming cut 5 bases from V and 13 bases from J; bases unmatched to any gene: 8. CDR3 length: 14 amino acids. In nucleotides, the CDR3 is TGTGCCAGCAGCGCGGGACTAGCGGGGAGCGGCCAGTTCTTC. Amino acid sequence: CASSAGLAGSGQFF.

This clone was observed a single time. The chain recombines TRBV7-3 with TRBJ1-1, with 9 bases identical to TRBD1. Trimming took 2 bases from V and 1 from J; bases not matched to a gene: 5. In germline, CDR1 is SGHTA, CDR2 FQGTGA. This CDR3 comprises 16 residues. CDR3 sequence (DNA): TGTGCCAGCAGCTTAGGACCGACAGGGGGGAACACTGAAGCTTTCTTT. Its protein is CASSLGPTGGNTEAFF.

J is TRBJ2-2 and V is TRBV19; 8 bases are a match to TRBD1. The CDR3 is 15 amino acids. V trimming: 3 bases; J trimming: 7 bases; junction bases outside the gene matches: 7. Germline loops: CDR1 LNHDA, CDR2 SQIVND (reference sequence). DNA for the CDR3: TGTGCCAGTAGTATCCGCAGGGACAGGTTCGGGGAGCTGTTTTTT. Translation gives CASSIRRDRFGELFF.

The V call is TRBV27, the J call TRBJ2-1; 10 positions match TRBD2. The V gene end was trimmed by 3 bases and the J gene end by 5 bases; junction bases not matched to a gene: 13. The CDR3 is made up of 18 amino acids. The germline V gene has CDR1 MNHEY and CDR2 SMNVEV (reference sequence). The CDR3 spells CASSFNSGGPRANNEQFF. The CDR3 DNA is TGTGCCAGCAGTTTCAATAGCGGGGGGCCAAGAGCAAACAATGAGCAGTTCTTC.

The chain combines TRBV5-1 with TRBJ2-7, with 9 nucleotides matching TRBD1. The CDR3 runs 16 residues. Germline trimming cut 1 base from V and 3 bases from J; bases unmatched to any gene: 8. Germline CDR1 SGHRS, CDR2 YFSETQ. Here the CDR3 reads CASSLLGTGSGYEQYF. DNA of the CDR3: TGCGCCAGCAGCTTGCTTGGGACAGGGTCGGGCTACGAGCAGTACTTC.

The chain is built from TRBV7-8 and TRBJ2-2; D possibly corresponds to TRBD2 (7 bases). Trimming left V 5 bases short and J 6 bases short, with 22 bases between. The CDR3 is 17 amino acids. Germline assignment: CDR1 SGHVS and CDR2 FQNEAQ. The CDR3 nucleotides read TGTGCCAGCAGCCGCCTTGGCCTGGGGGGGCCTTCCGGGGAGCTGTTTTTT. Protein product: CASSRLGLGGPSGELFF.

The count of this clone is one. The CDR3 protein is CATSDPRLGGGTPGPPQYF. The CDR3 region has the DNA TGTGCCACCAGTGACCCCCGTCTAGGGGGAGGGACTCCTGGTCCCCCGCAGTATTTT. The chain uses TRBV24-1 and TRBJ2-3, with D perhaps matching TRBD2 (7 bases). This CDR3 spans 19 amino acids. V was cut by 4 bases and J by 10 bases, with 32 bases left in between. The germline V gene encodes CDR1 KGHDR and CDR2 SFDVKD.

The chain joins TRBV5-1 to TRBJ2-7, with TRBD2 matching over 14 bases. The CDR3 is 16 amino acids. J was trimmed by 3 bases and V by 0 bases; bases with no gene match: 2. Looked up from germline, CDR1 is SGHRS and CDR2 is YFSETQ. CDR3 sequence: CASSLGLAGGLYEQYF. In DNA form, the CDR3 reads TGCGCCAGCAGCTTGGGACTAGCGGGGGGGCTCTACGAGCAGTACTTC.

The count of this clone is one. This CDR3 is also generated by other DNA sequences in the sample. The rearrangement links TRBV5-1 to TRBJ2-3, with TRBD1 matching over 9 bases. The CDR3 loop spans 14 amino acids. The germline CDR1 and CDR2 sequences are SGHRS and YFSETQ. Trimming took 4 bases from V and 3 from J; bases not matched to a gene: 3. CDR3 bases: TGCGCCAGCAGCCTAGGGACAGGGACAGATACGCAGTATTTT. Translation gives CASSLGTGTDTQYF.

This clone was detected once. V is TRBV6-6 and J is TRBJ1-1, with D unclear. V was trimmed by 1 base and J by 0 bases, leaving 12 bases between them. Germline CDR1 and CDR2: MNHNY and SVGAGI (reference sequence). The CDR3 is 16 residues long. CDR3 residues: CASSYYGKRLNTEAFF. CDR3 nucleotide sequence: TGTGCCAGCAGTTACTACGGGAAACGCTTGAACACTGAAGCTTTCTTT.

This chain uses TRBV2 with TRBJ2-7; D perhaps matches TRBD2 (5 bases). The ends were cut back, 8 bases at V and 2 bases at J, with 10 bases in the middle. This CDR3 has 12 residues. CDR1 is SNHLY, CDR2 FYNNEI, per germline. CDR3 loop: CASHGEPYEQYF. The CDR3 region has the DNA TGTGCCAGCCATGGGGAGCCCTACGAGCAGTACTTC. Together with reference TRBV2 and TRBJ2-7, the CDR3 gives the full variable domain: EPEVTQTPSHQVTQMGQEVILRCVPISNHLYFYWYRQILGQKVEFLVSFYNNEISEKSEIFDDQFSVERPDGSNFTLKIRSTKLEDSAMYFCASHGEPYEQYFGPGTRLTVT.